These 4 T cell receptor beta chains originate from one sample sequenced in a study of identical twins. TCRdb re-derived calls from the 5' RACE reads in MiXCR, one entry per CDR3 protein. Found here are around 470,000 distinct CDR3 sequences, 14% of them singletons; the top ten hold over 0.5%. This same sample was also part of a study on yellow fever vaccine responses in identical twins.

The sequenced sample consisted of CD4+ T cells sorted from blood. The receptor source for this set is a woman between 18 and 29 years old in good health.

This clonotype was counted a few times. This chain links TRBV5-1 with TRBJ1-5; D call uncertain. The CDR3 is made up of 14 amino acids. Looked up from germline, CDR1 is SGHRS and CDR2 is YFSETQ. The V end lost 0 bases, the J end lost 5 bases, and 9 bases lay between the germline ends. The CDR3 region has the DNA TGCGCCAGCAGCTTGGGGGCAGACTATCAGCCCCAGCATTTT. This codes for CASSLGADYQPQHF.

The table lists this clonotype with a few counts. The CDR3 sequence is CASNEAGFKAGELFF. The CDR3, as DNA: TGTGCCAGCAACGAAGCGGGATTTAAGGCCGGGGAGCTGTTTTTT. The chain combines TRBV12-3 or TRBV12-4 with TRBJ2-2; 7 bases map to TRBD2. The CDR3 extends over 15 amino acids. The trim removed 7 bases at V and 6 bases at J, leaving 11 bases unmatched.

V is TRBV24-1 and J is TRBJ2-5, with D perhaps matching TRBD2 (5 bases). Germline V gives CDR1 KGHDR, CDR2 SFDVKD. There are 11 residues in the CDR3. Deletions cut 9 bases from V and 5 bases from J, with 9 bases between. The CDR3 is CATSQRETQYF. In DNA form, the CDR3 reads TGTGCCACCTCCCAGCGGGAGACCCAGTACTTC.

V gene TRBV20-1 combines with J gene TRBJ2-5, with TRBD2 matching 8 bases. J lost 5 bases, V lost 7 bases, and 6 bases had no gene match. CDR3 length: 12 amino acids. From germline, CDR1 is DFQATT and CDR2 SNEGSKA (reference sequence). CDR3 sequence: CSEGTRSETQYF. The DNA for the CDR3 is TGCAGTGAGGGGACTAGAAGTGAGACCCAGTACTTC.